Described below is a single T cell receptor beta chain sequence and its context. Its target is unknown. The CDR3 covers 19 residues. Per the germline V gene, CDR1 is SGHVS and CDR2 is FNYEAQ. V was clipped by 0 bases and J by 7 bases; unmatched bases: 16. The data derive from a study of cytomegalovirus exposure and HLA in healthy donors. Findings and limits, study-wide: The investigators catalogued 150 to 200 TCR beta chains as cytomegalovirus-associated.

PCR amplification relied on 60 Vbeta primers (plus 13 Jbeta primers). Clones were sequenced by immunoSEQ multiplex PCR, and TCRdb holds only the in-frame ones, with some missing. Of over 150,000 clones listed, 80% are singletons. The sample taken for sequencing was PBMCs. The V call is TRBV7-6, the J call TRBJ2-2, with 8 bases lining up with TRBD2. This clonotype originated in a man between 18 and 29 years old in good health and CMV-seropositive. The CDR3 DNA is TGTGCCAGCAGCTTAGCGCTAAGCCCCCGCGGGAGGAACGACGGGGAGCTGTTTTTT. As protein: CASSLALSPRGRNDGELFF.